This TCR beta chain was retrieved from a study of neurological immune-mediated disorders. TCRdb redid the calling of the 5' RACE reads with MiXCR, one entry per CDR3 protein. The sample includes 35,000 or so distinct CDR3 sequences, about a tenth of them seen just once. Germline V gene data show CDR1 as SEHNR and CDR2 as FQNEAQ (reference sequence). The CDR3 consists of 18 residues. This clonotype came up many times. One end of the junction does not line up with germline, which may come from a read error. The clonotype comes from a woman in her 30s with HTLV-1-associated myelopathy (HAM/TSP). Sequenced: PBMCs. The J gene is TRBJ1-2, the V gene TRBV7-9; D possibly corresponds to TRBD1 (6 bases). CDR3 coding DNA: TGTGTCAGCAGCTTCCCGGACAGTATAATTCCCTTGAACTATGGCTACACCTTC. It specifies CVSSFPDSIIPLNYGYTF.